This T cell receptor beta chain was identified in a study of T cell responses to AZD1222 COVID-19 vaccine. Study outcomes and limitations: The repertoires were collected only after the peak T cell response. Baseline testing showed seropositivity in only 6 or 7 AZD1222 recipients.

Only in-frame clones appear in the TCRdb table, and some are missing; sequencing was by immunoSEQ multiplex PCR. Counted here are fewer than 150,000 clones, roughly 88% occurring once; the ten biggest clones make up 4.5% to 7%. This clone has more than one count but fewer than ten. Its specificity is unknown. Trimming removed 0 bases at V and 5 bases at J, with 17 bases between. The CDR3 totals 16 residues. Germline-derived CDR1 and CDR2 are SGDLS and YYNGEE. The sample here was peripheral blood, taken 28 days after the second AZD1222 dose. The chain links TRBV9 to TRBJ1-2, with no clear D. The sequence was collected from an adult who received the AZD1222 COVID-19 vaccine. The CDR3, as DNA: TGTGCCAGCAGCGTAGGGGCAGACCCTGCACCTTATGGCTACACCTTC. Translated: CASSVGADPAPYGYTF.